A single count supports the clone carrying this T cell receptor beta chain. Antigen unknown. This sample is part of a study of cytomegalovirus exposure and HLA in healthy donors. General study points: Prior analysis indicated that the majority of TCR beta V segments exhibited productivity approximately 87% or approximately 30% of the time. Common viral pathogens seemed to be connected with several of the most significant clusters, according to a later analysis.

The PCR made use of 60 Vbeta and 13 Jbeta primers. The repertoire was sequenced with immunoSEQ multiplex PCR; TCRdb's copy has only in-frame clones and lacks some. The sample lists fewer than 200,000 clones, over 65% occurring once. CDR3 size: 12 residues. Germline V CDR1 and CDR2: SEHNR, FQNEAQ (reference sequence). V was clipped by 5 bases and J by 7 bases; unmatched bases: 4. The clonotype comes from a man aged 40-49 years in good health and CMV-seropositive. The V gene is TRBV7-9, the J gene TRBJ2-7; TRBD1 agrees at 8 bases. The sequencing input was PBMCs. CDR3 amino acids: CASSPTGVEQYF. DNA for the CDR3: TGTGCCAGCAGCCCGACAGGGGTTGAGCAGTACTTC. Filled out from reference TRBV7-9 and TRBJ2-7, the complete variable domain reads DTGVSQNPRHKITKRGQNVTFRCDPISEHNRLYWYRQTLGQGPEFLTYFQNEAQLEKSRLLSDRFSAERPKGSFSTLEIQRTEQGDSAMYLCASSPTGVEQYFGPGTRLTVT.